This is a list of T cell receptor beta chains from one sample in a study of T cell responses to AZD1222 COVID-19 vaccine. Sequencing was performed with immunoSEQ multiplex PCR; in TCRdb, only in-frame clones are kept and a portion is missing. The sample contains 100,000 to 150,000 clones, about nine tenths of which appear only once. The sequenced sample was peripheral blood, obtained 28 days after the second AZD1222 dose. The receptors shown here come from an adult who received the AZD1222 COVID-19 vaccine. Each CDR3 is given with its conserved first and last residue. A D gene is named only where the DNA matches it firmly. Clone size appears in some rows only: once, few, many, or a class for an expanded clone.

abundance,v_gene,j_gene,d_gene,CDR3aa,CDR3nt
.,TRBV10-1,TRBJ1-1,.,CASRSQDGHGVTEAFF,TGCGCCAGCAGATCACAGGACGGCCATGGGGTAACTGAAGCTTTCTTT
.,TRBV9,TRBJ2-7,.,CASSNPRGSLAGEQYF,TGTGCCAGCAGTAACCCCCGTGGGTCCCTGGCGGGGGAGCAGTACTTC
.,TRBV28,TRBJ2-7,TRBD1,CASSSRDRDEQYF,TGTGCCAGCAGTTCCAGGGACAGGGACGAGCAGTACTTC
.,TRBV9,TRBJ1-2,.,CASSYDGTFYGYTF,TGTGCCAGCAGCTACGACGGGACTTTCTATGGCTACACCTTC
.,TRBV7-3,TRBJ2-1,TRBD2,CASSLRLAGHNEQFF,TGTGCCAGCAGCCTTAGACTAGCGGGACACAATGAGCAGTTCTTC
.,TRBV12-5,TRBJ2-1,TRBD2,CASGLVRTSGSSYNEQFF,TGTGCTAGTGGTTTGGTACGAACTAGCGGCAGCTCCTACAATGAGCAGTTCTTC
.,TRBV7-2,TRBJ2-2,.,CASSLATTGELFF,TGTGCCAGCAGCTTAGCTACTACCGGGGAGCTGTTTTTT
.,TRBV6-5,TRBJ1-1,TRBD1,CASSSAGTGGLEAFF,TGTGCCAGCAGCTCTGCCGGGACAGGGGGTCTTGAAGCTTTCTTT
.,TRBV2,TRBJ2-2,TRBD1,CASNEGTANTGELFF,TGTGCCAGCAACGAAGGGACAGCGAACACCGGGGAGCTGTTTTTT
once,TRBV6-2/TRBV6-3,TRBJ1-1,TRBD1,CASSYPSGTGIKMNTEAFF,TGTGCCAGCAGTTACCCCTCCGGGACAGGAATTAAAATGAACACTGAAGCTTTCTTT
.,TRBV11-2,TRBJ2-7,.,CASSRLSREQYF,TGTGCCAGCAGCCGGCTTTCACGCGAGCAGTACTTC
.,TRBV4-1,TRBJ2-1,TRBD2,CASSQDERGSSYNEQFF,TGCGCCAGCAGCCAAGACGAGCGGGGGAGCTCCTACAATGAGCAGTTCTTC
.,TRBV4-3,TRBJ2-2,TRBD1,CASSQAPGQGGNTGELFF,TGCGCCAGCAGCCAAGCCCCGGGACAGGGGGGCAACACCGGGGAGCTGTTTTTT
.,TRBV7-2,TRBJ2-7,TRBD2,CASSLATSGRSYEQYF,TGTGCCAGCAGCTTAGCAACTAGCGGGCGCTCCTACGAGCAGTACTTC
.,TRBV5-1,TRBJ2-5,TRBD2,CASSGGVEETQYF,TGCGCCAGCAGTGGGGGGGTTGAAGAGACCCAGTACTTC
few,TRBV5-6,TRBJ2-2,TRBD1,CASSFGTKGGAGELFF,TGTGCCAGCAGCTTTGGCACCAAAGGGGGCGCCGGGGAGCTGTTTTTT
.,TRBV2,TRBJ1-5,.,CASRRRDNSNQPQHF,TGTGCCAGCAGGAGACGCGATAATAGCAATCAGCCCCAGCATTTT
.,TRBV12-3/TRBV12-4,TRBJ1-1,.,CASTLGWTEAFF,TGTGCCAGCACCCTCGGATGGACTGAAGCTTTCTTT
once,TRBV6-2/TRBV6-3,TRBJ2-1,.,CASSRLYNEQFF,TGTGCCAGCAGTCGACTGTACAATGAGCAGTTCTTC
.,TRBV7-2,TRBJ2-2,.,CASSLTWGTGELFF,TGTGCCAGCAGCCTCACGTGGGGCACCGGGGAGCTGTTTTTT
.,TRBV13,TRBJ2-3,.,CASSPRPDYTSTDTQYF,TGTGCCAGCAGCCCTCGCCCCGACTATACCTCCACAGATACGCAGTATTTT
.,TRBV29-1,TRBJ2-3,.,CSVGVRGRDTQYF,TGCAGCGTGGGGGTCCGAGGGAGAGATACGCAGTATTTT
once,TRBV9,TRBJ2-1,TRBD2,CASSGPRSSGGANEQFF,TGTGCCAGCAGCGGACCTCGGTCTAGCGGGGGGGCCAATGAGCAGTTCTTC
.,TRBV6-1,TRBJ1-6,TRBD1,CASSELAGGSPLHF,TGTGCCAGCAGTGAACTCGCAGGGGGTTCACCCCTCCACTTT